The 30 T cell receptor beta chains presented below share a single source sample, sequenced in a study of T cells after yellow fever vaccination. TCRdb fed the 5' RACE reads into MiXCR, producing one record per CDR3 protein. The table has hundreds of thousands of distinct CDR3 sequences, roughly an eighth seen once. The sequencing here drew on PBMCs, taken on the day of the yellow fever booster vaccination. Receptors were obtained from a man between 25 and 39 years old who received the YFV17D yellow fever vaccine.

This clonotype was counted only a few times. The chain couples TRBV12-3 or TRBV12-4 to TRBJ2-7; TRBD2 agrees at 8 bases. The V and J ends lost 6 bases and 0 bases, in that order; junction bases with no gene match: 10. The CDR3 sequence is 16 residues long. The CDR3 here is CASSSGLARLSYEQYF. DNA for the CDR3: TGTGCCAGCAGCAGTGGACTAGCTCGTCTCTCCTACGAGCAGTACTTC.

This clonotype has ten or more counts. CDR3 sequence reads: CATSSFAQGAGETQYF. CDR3 DNA: TGTGCCACCAGCAGTTTCGCCCAGGGGGCTGGGGAGACCCAGTACTTC. V and J are TRBV15 and TRBJ2-5; TRBD1 agrees at 8 bases. Germline values: CDR1 LNHNV, CDR2 YYDKDF (reference sequence). J was trimmed by 5 bases and V by 3 bases; bases with no gene match: 11. The CDR3 has 16 amino acids.

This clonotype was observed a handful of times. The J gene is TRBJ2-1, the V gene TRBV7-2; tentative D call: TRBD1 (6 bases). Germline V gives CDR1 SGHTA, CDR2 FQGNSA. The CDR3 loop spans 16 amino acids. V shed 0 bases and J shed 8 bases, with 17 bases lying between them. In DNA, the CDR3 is TGTGCCAGCAGCTTAGCGATAACAGGGCTTATCGATGAGCAGTTCTTC. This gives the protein CASSLAITGLIDEQFF.

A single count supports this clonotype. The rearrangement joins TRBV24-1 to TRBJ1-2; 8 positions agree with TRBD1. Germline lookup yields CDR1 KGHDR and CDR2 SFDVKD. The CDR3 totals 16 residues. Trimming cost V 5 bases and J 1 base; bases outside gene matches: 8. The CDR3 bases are TGTGCCACCAGTGTTGGGCAGGGGGCTCTTAACTATGGCTACACCTTC. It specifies CATSVGQGALNYGYTF.

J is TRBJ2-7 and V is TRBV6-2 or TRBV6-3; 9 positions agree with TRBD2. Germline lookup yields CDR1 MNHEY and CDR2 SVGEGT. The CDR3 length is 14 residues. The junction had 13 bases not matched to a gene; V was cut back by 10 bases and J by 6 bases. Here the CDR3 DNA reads TGTGCCAACCTGGTCCTAGCGGGATTCGGCGAGCAGTACTTC. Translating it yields CANLVLAGFGEQYF.

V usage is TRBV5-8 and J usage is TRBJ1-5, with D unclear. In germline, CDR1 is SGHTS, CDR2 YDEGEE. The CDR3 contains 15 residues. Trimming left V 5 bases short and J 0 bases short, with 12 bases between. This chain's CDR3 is CASRQDPSSNQPQHF. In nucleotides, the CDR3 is TGTGCCAGCAGACAAGACCCGTCTAGCAATCAGCCCCAGCATTTT.

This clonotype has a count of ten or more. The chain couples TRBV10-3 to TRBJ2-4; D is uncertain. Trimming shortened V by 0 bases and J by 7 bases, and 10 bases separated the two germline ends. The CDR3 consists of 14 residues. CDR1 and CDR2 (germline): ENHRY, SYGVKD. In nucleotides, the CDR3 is TGTGCCATCAGTGAGTCAAAGGGTCTCAACATTCAGTACTTC. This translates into CAISESKGLNIQYF.

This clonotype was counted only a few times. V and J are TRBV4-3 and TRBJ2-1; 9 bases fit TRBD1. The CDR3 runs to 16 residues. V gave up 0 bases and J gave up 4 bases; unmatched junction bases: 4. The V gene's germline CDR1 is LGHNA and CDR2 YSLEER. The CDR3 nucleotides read TGCGCCAGCAGCCAAGACTCCGGACAGGGGTACAATGAGCAGTTCTTC. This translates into CASSQDSGQGYNEQFF.

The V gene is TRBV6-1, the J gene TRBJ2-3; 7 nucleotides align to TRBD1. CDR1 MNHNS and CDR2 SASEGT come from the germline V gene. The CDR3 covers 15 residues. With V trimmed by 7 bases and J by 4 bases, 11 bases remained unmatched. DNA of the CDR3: TGTGCCAGCACCCAACCGGGACAGATCCCAGATACGCAGTATTTT. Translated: CASTQPGQIPDTQYF.

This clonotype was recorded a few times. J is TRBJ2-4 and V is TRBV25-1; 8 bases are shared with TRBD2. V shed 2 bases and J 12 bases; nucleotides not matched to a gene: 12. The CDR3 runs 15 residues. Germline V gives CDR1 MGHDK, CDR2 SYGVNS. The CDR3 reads CASSEEVRGRGGQYF. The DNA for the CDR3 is TGTGCCAGCAGTGAAGAGGTCAGGGGCCGGGGGGGTCAGTACTTC.

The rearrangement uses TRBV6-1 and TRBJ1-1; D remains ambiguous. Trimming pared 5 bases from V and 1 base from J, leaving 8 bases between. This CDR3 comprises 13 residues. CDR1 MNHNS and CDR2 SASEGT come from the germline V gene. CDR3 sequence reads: CASSKDGNTEAFF. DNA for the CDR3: TGTGCCAGCAGTAAGGACGGGAACACTGAAGCTTTCTTT.

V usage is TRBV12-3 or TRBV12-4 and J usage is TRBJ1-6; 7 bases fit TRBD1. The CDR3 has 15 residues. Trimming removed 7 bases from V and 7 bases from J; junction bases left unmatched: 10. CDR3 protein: CASTITGTANSPLHF. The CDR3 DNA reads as TGTGCCAGCACCATAACGGGGACAGCCAATTCACCCCTCCACTTT.

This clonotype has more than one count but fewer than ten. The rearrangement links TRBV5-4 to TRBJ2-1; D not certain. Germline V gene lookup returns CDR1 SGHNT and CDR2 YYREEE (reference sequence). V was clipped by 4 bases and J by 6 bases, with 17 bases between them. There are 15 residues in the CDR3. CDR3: CASSLGPGSVNEQFF. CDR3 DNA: TGTGCCAGCAGCCTTGGCCCAGGAAGTGTCAATGAGCAGTTCTTC.

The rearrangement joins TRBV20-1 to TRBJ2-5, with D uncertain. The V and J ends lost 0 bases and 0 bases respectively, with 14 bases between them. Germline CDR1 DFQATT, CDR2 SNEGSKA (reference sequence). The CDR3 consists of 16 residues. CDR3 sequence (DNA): TGCAGTGCTAGAGATTTAGAGAGCTCGTACCAAGAGACCCAGTACTTC. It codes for CSARDLESSYQETQYF.

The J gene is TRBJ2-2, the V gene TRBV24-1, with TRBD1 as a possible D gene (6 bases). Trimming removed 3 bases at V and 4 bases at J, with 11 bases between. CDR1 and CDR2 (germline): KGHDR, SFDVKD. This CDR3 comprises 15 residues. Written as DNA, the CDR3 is TGTGCCACCAGTGATCGGGACATTCGCACCGGGGAGCTGTTTTTT. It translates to CATSDRDIRTGELFF.

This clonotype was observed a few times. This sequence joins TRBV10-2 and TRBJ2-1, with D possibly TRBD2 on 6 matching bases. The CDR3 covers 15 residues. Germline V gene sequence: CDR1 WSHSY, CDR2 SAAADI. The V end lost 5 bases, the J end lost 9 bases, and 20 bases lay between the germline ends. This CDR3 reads CASSREVGSSFEQFF. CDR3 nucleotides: TGCGCCAGCAGTCGTGAGGTCGGGAGTTCGTTTGAGCAGTTCTTC.

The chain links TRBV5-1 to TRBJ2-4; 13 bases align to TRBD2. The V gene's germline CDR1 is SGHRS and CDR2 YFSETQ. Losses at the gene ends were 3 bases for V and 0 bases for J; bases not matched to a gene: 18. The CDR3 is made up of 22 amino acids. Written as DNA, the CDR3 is TGCGCCAGCAGCTGGACTAGCGGGAGAGATTCTTCTGCCAAAGTAGCCAAAAACATTCAGTACTTC. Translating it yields CASSWTSGRDSSAKVAKNIQYF.

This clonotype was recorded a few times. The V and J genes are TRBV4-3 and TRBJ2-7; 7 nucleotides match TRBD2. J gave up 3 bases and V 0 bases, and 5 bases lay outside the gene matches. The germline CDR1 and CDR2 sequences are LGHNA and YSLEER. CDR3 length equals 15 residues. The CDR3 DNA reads TGCGCCAGCAGCCAAGATCTTCGCGGGGGCTACGAGCAGTACTTC. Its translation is CASSQDLRGGYEQYF.

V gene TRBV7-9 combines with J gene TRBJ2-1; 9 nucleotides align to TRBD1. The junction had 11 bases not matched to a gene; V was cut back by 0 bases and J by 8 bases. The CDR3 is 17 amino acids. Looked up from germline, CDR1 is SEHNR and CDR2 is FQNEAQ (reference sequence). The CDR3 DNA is TGTGCCAGCAGCTTAGCGGTGACAGGGGGTTTGTTTGATGAGCAGTTCTTC. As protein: CASSLAVTGGLFDEQFF.

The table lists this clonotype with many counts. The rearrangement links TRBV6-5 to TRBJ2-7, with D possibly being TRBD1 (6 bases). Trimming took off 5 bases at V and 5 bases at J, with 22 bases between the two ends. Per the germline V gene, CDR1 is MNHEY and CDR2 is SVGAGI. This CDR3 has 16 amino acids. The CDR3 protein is CASSTTTRGTLHEQYF. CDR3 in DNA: TGTGCCAGCAGTACCACAACCAGGGGTACCCTCCACGAGCAGTACTTC.

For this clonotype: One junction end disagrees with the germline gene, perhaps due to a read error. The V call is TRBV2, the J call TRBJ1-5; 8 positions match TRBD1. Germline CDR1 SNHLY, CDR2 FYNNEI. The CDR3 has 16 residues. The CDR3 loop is CASREGQGPSNQPQHF. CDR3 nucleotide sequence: TGTGCCAGCAGAGAAGGACAGGGCCCTAGCAATCAGCCCCAGCATTTT.

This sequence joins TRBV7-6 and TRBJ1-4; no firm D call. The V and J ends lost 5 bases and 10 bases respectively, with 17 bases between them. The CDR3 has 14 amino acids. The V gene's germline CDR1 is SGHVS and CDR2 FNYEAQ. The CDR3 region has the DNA TGTGCCAGCAGCAACCGTCAGGCTCCAGGAAAACTGTTTTTT. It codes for CASSNRQAPGKLFF.

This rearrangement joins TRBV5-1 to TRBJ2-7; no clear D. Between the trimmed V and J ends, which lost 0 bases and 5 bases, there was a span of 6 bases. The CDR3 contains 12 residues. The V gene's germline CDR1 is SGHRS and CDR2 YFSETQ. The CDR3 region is CASSLEQHEQYF. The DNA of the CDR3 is TGCGCCAGCAGCTTGGAACAACACGAGCAGTACTTC.

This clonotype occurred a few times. CDR3 sequence: CAISAAPGGSTDTQYF. As DNA, the CDR3 is TGTGCCATCAGCGCCGCTCCGGGCGGGAGCACAGATACGCAGTATTTT. This chain links TRBV10-3 with TRBJ2-3, with TRBD2 as a possible D gene (5 bases). CDR1 and CDR2 from the germline V gene are ENHRY and SYGVKD. There are 16 residues in the CDR3. V was trimmed by 6 bases and J by 0 bases, leaving 16 bases between them.

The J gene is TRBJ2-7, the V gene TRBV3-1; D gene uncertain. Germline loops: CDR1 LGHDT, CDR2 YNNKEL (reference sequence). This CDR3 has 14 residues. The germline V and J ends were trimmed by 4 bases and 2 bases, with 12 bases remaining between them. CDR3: CASSRLEGPYEQYF. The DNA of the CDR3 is TGTGCCAGCAGCCGCCTAGAAGGCCCCTACGAGCAGTACTTC.

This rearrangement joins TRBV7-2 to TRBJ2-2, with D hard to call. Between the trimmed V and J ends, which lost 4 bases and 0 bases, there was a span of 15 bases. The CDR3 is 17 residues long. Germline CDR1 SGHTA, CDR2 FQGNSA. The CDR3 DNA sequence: TGTGCCAGCAGCTCCCTTTGGACCGAAGCGAACACCGGGGAGCTGTTTTTT. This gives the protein CASSSLWTEANTGELFF.

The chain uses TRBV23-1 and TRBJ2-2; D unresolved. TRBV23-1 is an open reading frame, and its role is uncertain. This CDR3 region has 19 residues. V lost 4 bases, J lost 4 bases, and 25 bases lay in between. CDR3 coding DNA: TGCGCCAGCAGTCGCCTCTGTGGTAGCAGGACCTCGAGCACCGGGGAGCTGTTTTTT. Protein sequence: CASSRLCGSRTSSTGELFF.

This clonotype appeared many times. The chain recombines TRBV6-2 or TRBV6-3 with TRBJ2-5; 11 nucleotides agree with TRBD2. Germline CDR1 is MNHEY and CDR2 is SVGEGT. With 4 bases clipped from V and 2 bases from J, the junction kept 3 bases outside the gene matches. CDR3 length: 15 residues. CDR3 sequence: CASSLTSGTQETQYF. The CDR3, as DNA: TGTGCCAGCAGTTTGACTAGCGGGACACAAGAGACCCAGTACTTC.

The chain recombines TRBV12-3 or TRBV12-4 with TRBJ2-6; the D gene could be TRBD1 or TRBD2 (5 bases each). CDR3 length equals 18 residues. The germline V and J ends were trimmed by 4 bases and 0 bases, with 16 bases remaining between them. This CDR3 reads CASSSDTGFFSGANVLTF. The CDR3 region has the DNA TGTGCCAGCAGTTCGGACACGGGGTTTTTCTCTGGGGCCAACGTCCTGACTTTC.

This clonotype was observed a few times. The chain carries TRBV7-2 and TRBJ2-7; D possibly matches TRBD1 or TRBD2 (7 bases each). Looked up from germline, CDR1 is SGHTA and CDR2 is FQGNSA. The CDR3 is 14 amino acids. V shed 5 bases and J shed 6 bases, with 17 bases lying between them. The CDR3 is CASSPETGRAEQYF. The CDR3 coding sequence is TGTGCCAGCAGCCCTGAGACAGGGAGGGCCGAGCAGTACTTC.